These 2 T cell receptor beta chains came from one sample sequenced in a study of blood T cell repertoires in COVID-19. The repertoire was sequenced with immunoSEQ multiplex PCR; TCRdb's copy has only in-frame clones and lacks some. The table records 260,000 or so clones, 88% of them present only once. Sequencing was performed on peripheral blood. The receptors were gathered from a man younger than 35 with active or convalescent COVID-19.

The chain combines TRBV9 with TRBJ2-2; 9 bases are shared with TRBD1. Unmatched junction bases numbered 5, after V lost 5 bases and J lost 6 bases. This CDR3 comprises 14 residues. The germline gives CDR1 SGDLS, CDR2 YYNGEE. This chain's CDR3 is CASSGGTGPGELFF. In nucleotides, the CDR3 is TGTGCCAGCAGTGGGGGGACAGGGCCCGGGGAGCTGTTTTTT.

The chain carries TRBV25-1 and TRBJ1-3; D is unclear. V gave up 3 bases and J gave up 0 bases, with 18 bases separating them. Germline V gene lookup returns CDR1 MGHDK and CDR2 SYGVNS. The CDR3 runs to 18 residues. CDR3 in amino acids: CASSDTIARSSSGNTIYF. The CDR3 DNA sequence: TGTGCCAGCAGTGACACGATTGCCCGCTCCAGCTCTGGAAACACCATATATTTT.